The sequence of this T cell receptor beta chain was determined in a study of shared clonotypes between healthy human individuals. Profiling relied on immunoSEQ multiplex PCR, and the TCRdb table lists in-frame clones only, not all of them. The sample yields about 2.4 million clones, 93% seen once. As to this clone: Other DNA sequences from this sample encode an identical CDR3 as well.

The germline V gene encodes CDR1 SGHTA and CDR2 FQGTGA. The CDR3 spans 16 residues. The V and J ends lost 5 bases and 1 base, in that order; junction bases with no gene match: 3. The TCR comes from a man aged 18 to 30 in good health. Some clones in this sample may be carry-over from other donors' samples. This rearrangement joins TRBV7-3 to TRBJ2-3; TRBD2 agrees at 13 bases. Sequenced material: naive CD4+ T cells from PBMCs. Stated subset: CD45RA+ positively selected. This CDR3 reads CASSLGLAGGTDTQYF. The CDR3 coding sequence is TGTGCCAGCAGCCTCGGACTAGCGGGGGGCACAGATACGCAGTATTTT.